These 19 T cell receptor beta chains were sequenced from one sample in a study of shared clonotypes between healthy human individuals. Here immunoSEQ multiplex PCR was the method, and the copy in TCRdb shows in-frame clones only, minus some. The data hold roughly 2.1 million clones, with approximately 94% observed a single time. Only CD45RO-negative cells positively selected for CCR7 counted as naive CD8 cells, so terminally differentiated effector memory CD45RA+ cells were excluded. Material: naive CD8+ T cells from PBMCs. The receptors here all came from a man between 18 and 35 years old in good health. Some clones in this sample may be carry-over from other donors' samples.

The CDR3 nucleotides are TGTGCCAGTACCCGGCGGCGGGAGGATTACAATGAGCAGTTCTTC. It encodes CASTRRREDYNEQFF. The chain links TRBV19 to TRBJ2-1; TRBD2 matches at 8 bases. Germline V gene lookup returns CDR1 LNHDA and CDR2 SQIVND (reference sequence). Trimming at V came to 7 bases and at J to 4 bases, leaving 9 bases not matched to a gene. CDR3 length equals 15 residues.

The chain recombines TRBV9 with TRBJ1-1; 7 nucleotides line up with TRBD1. The CDR3 is 14 residues long. V dropped 4 bases and J dropped 5; count of bases not matched to a gene: 8. Germline assignment: CDR1 SGDLS and CDR2 YYNGEE. DNA of the CDR3: TGTGCCAGCAGCTTATACAGGGGAGGGACTGAAGCTTTCTTT. As protein: CASSLYRGGTEAFF. The entire variable domain, with the rest obtained from reference TRBV9 and TRBJ1-1, is as follows: DSGVTQTPKHLITATGQRVTLRCSPRSGDLSVYWYQQSLDQGLQFLIQYYNGEERAKGNILERFSAQQFPDLHSELNLSSLELGDSALYFCASSLYRGGTEAFFGQGTRLTVV.

The rearrangement joins TRBV9 to TRBJ2-1, with TRBD2 matching over 11 bases. The germline V gene has CDR1 SGDLS and CDR2 YYNGEE. Trimming at V came to 0 bases and at J to 6 bases, leaving 2 bases not matched to a gene. This CDR3 comprises 15 residues. The CDR3 spells CASSVASGRSNEQFF. The CDR3 nucleotides read TGTGCCAGCAGCGTAGCTAGCGGGAGGAGCAATGAGCAGTTCTTC. The whole variable domain, remainder taken from reference TRBV9 and TRBJ2-1, is DSGVTQTPKHLITATGQRVTLRCSPRSGDLSVYWYQQSLDQGLQFLIQYYNGEERAKGNILERFSAQQFPDLHSELNLSSLELGDSALYFCASSVASGRSNEQFFGPGTRLTVL.

This clone was seen once. The J gene is TRBJ2-7, the V gene TRBV7-8, with 7 bases identical to TRBD1. V trimming: 5 bases; J trimming: 8 bases; junction bases outside the gene matches: 15. Germline V CDR1 and CDR2: SGHVS, FQNEAQ. There are 15 residues in the CDR3. The CDR3 nucleotides are TGTGCCAGCAGCCCACCTGAGGGACAGACTCGACAGCAGTACTTC. Protein product: CASSPPEGQTRQQYF.

A single count supports this clone. The V gene is TRBV18, the J gene TRBJ2-7; D is possibly TRBD2 (6 bases). The CDR3 has 14 amino acids. Per germline, CDR1 KGHSH and CDR2 LQKENI. Deletions cut 4 bases from V and 2 bases from J, with 12 bases between. The DNA of the CDR3 is TGTGCCAGCTCACTAAATAGCGGTCCCTACGAGCAGTACTTC. It translates to CASSLNSGPYEQYF.

In the case of this clone: The identical CDR3 is also encoded by other nucleotide sequences in the sample. The chain couples TRBV19 to TRBJ1-4; D remains ambiguous. The CDR3 consists of 15 residues. Germline values: CDR1 LNHDA, CDR2 SQIVND (reference sequence). Between the trimmed V and J ends, which lost 6 bases and 0 bases, there was a span of 11 bases. The CDR3 spells CASSPRTTTNEKLFF. The CDR3 DNA sequence: TGTGCCAGTAGCCCTCGCACCACAACTAATGAAAAACTGTTTTTT.

The chain recombines TRBV27 with TRBJ2-2; D call uncertain. The CDR3 spans 16 residues. CDR1 is MNHEY and CDR2 is SMNVEV in the germline V gene (reference sequence). The ends were cut back, 6 bases at V and 8 bases at J, with 22 bases in the middle. The CDR3 nucleotides read TGTGCCAGCAGCCGCACGTCGGGCAGACCTGAAGGGGAGCTGTTTTTT. Translating it yields CASSRTSGRPEGELFF.

The rearrangement joins TRBV5-6 to TRBJ2-3; D uncertain. Trimming removed 1 base from V and 6 bases from J, with 9 bases in between. CDR1 and CDR2 (germline): SGHDT, YYEEEE. CDR3 size: 13 residues. CDR3: CASSLSGVDTQYF. The CDR3 bases are TGTGCCAGCAGCTTGTCTGGGGTGGATACGCAGTATTTT.

This clone was recorded once. Other DNA sequences from this sample encode an identical CDR3 as well. The chain carries TRBV7-9 and TRBJ2-7; TRBD2 might be the D (5 bases). Between the trimmed V and J ends, which lost 2 bases and 3 bases, there was a span of 8 bases. The CDR3 contains 13 residues. Germline values: CDR1 SEHNR, CDR2 FQNEAQ (reference sequence). The CDR3 DNA follows: TGTGCCAGCAGCTTAACCGGGAACTACGAGCAGTACTTC. As protein: CASSLTGNYEQYF.

This clone was seen only once. This chain joins TRBV29-1 and TRBJ2-1; perhaps TRBD2 as D (6 bases). The CDR3 is 18 residues long. The ends were cut back, 3 bases at V and 8 bases at J, with 29 bases in the middle. CDR1 and CDR2 from the germline V gene are SQVTM and ANQGSEA. The DNA for the CDR3 is TGCAGCGTTGAGCCCCGCCGGGGGATAGTCATCAATTCGGATGAGCAGTTCTTC. It translates to CSVEPRRGIVINSDEQFF.

DNA for the CDR3: TGTGCCAGCAGTTTGTTGGACAGGGGAGAGACCCAGTACTTC. As protein: CASSLLDRGETQYF. The J gene is TRBJ2-5, the V gene TRBV28, with TRBD1 matching over 9 bases. The CDR3 is 14 amino acids. Losses at the gene ends were 3 bases for V and 4 bases for J; bases not matched to a gene: 3. Germline CDR1 MDHEN, CDR2 SYDVKM.

The genes are TRBV4-1 and TRBJ2-1, with TRBD1 as a possible D gene (6 bases). Trimming took 4 bases from V and 15 from J, leaving 16 bases between them. From germline, CDR1 is MGHRA and CDR2 YSYEKL. The CDR3 spans 12 residues. CDR3 nucleotide sequence: TGCGCCAGCAGCCTCGGTCAGGGGAATCCGTTCTTC. It specifies CASSLGQGNPFF.

This rearrangement joins TRBV7-7 to TRBJ2-1; tentative D call: TRBD2 (6 bases). CDR1 is SSHAT and CDR2 is FNYEAQ in the germline V gene (reference sequence). V was cut by 0 bases and J by 5 bases, with 14 bases left in between. The CDR3 runs 16 residues. CDR3 protein: CASSLATGGSNNEQFF. CDR3 nucleotides: TGTGCCAGCAGCTTAGCTACAGGAGGGTCCAACAATGAGCAGTTCTTC.

On this clone itself: Other DNA variants within this sample encode the same CDR3. The V gene is TRBV7-9, the J gene TRBJ1-2; TRBD1 is a possible D gene (5 bases). Trimming cost V 5 bases and J 2 bases, with 12 bases left between them. CDR1 is SEHNR, CDR2 FQNEAQ, per germline (reference sequence). CDR3 length: 14 amino acids. The CDR3 protein is CASSPGTANYGYTF. DNA for the CDR3: TGTGCCAGCAGCCCCGGGACGGCAAACTATGGCTACACCTTC.

V is TRBV30 and J is TRBJ1-2; D is uncertain. The CDR3 spans 14 residues. The germline V gene encodes CDR1 GTSNPN and CDR2 SVGIG (reference sequence). V was trimmed by 3 bases and J by 4 bases, leaving 15 bases between them. CDR3 nucleotide sequence: TGTGCCTGGAGGCAAGGGATCCTTACCTATGGCTACACCTTC. It is translated as CAWRQGILTYGYTF.

The V and J genes are TRBV21-1 and TRBJ2-7; the DNA was not compared with TRBD2, the D call given in the table. TRBV21-1 is shown as a pseudogene. The CDR3 covers 14 residues. The CDR3 protein is CARVKTGAGAEQYF. The CDR3 coding sequence is TGTGCCAGAGTCAAAACCGGGGCGGGGGCCGAGCAGTACTTC.

This chain joins TRBV21-1 and TRBJ2-7; TRBD1 is the table's D call, not checked against the DNA. TRBV21-1 is a pseudogene. This CDR3 is built from 15 residues. The CDR3 DNA follows: TGTGCCAGCAGCCCCCGACAGGGGGCGGCCTACGAGCAGTACTTC. It is translated as CASSPRQGAAYEQYF.

The J gene is TRBJ2-1, the V gene TRBV2; D is undetermined. This CDR3 region has 13 residues. The germline V gene has CDR1 SNHLY and CDR2 FYNNEI. The V gene lost 3 bases and the J gene lost 7 bases, with 10 bases spanning the gap. The CDR3 DNA is TGTGCCAGCAGTGAGCAGACTCTTAATGAGCAGTTCTTC. As protein: CASSEQTLNEQFF.

This CDR3 reads CASSSRERGSYEQYF. In nucleotides, the CDR3 is TGTGCCAGCAGCTCGCGGGAGAGGGGGTCCTACGAGCAGTACTTC. V usage is TRBV7-9 and J usage is TRBJ2-7, with D possibly being TRBD2 (7 bases). The ends were cut back, 4 bases at V and 1 base at J, with 14 bases in the middle. The germline V gene encodes CDR1 SEHNR and CDR2 FQNEAQ (reference sequence). This CDR3 is built from 15 residues. The full variable domain, rest sourced from reference TRBV7-9 and TRBJ2-7, is DTGVSQNPRHKITKRGQNVTFRCDPISEHNRLYWYRQTLGQGPEFLTYFQNEAQLEKSRLLSDRFSAERPKGSFSTLEIQRTEQGDSAMYLCASSSRERGSYEQYFGPGTRLTVT.